Detailed here is one T cell receptor beta chain. This clonotype was observed at least ten times. The antigen it recognizes is unknown. No base-level quality is on record; no much larger clone is a single base apart. The source of the sample is a study of T cells in Graves' hyperthyroidism and ophthalmopathy (dated by TCRdb to between 2018 and 2020). Concerning the study at large: Peripheral blood samples were taken at the time of initial diagnosis, prior to any treatment. To identify distinguishing TCR V-J signatures, a discovery cohort of 100 patients was used, comprising 40 to 45 with Graves' ophthalmopathy and around 60 with stable Graves' hyperthyroidism. Prospective prediction of ophthalmopathy was tested in an independent validation cohort of approximately 19 hyperthyroidism patients and around 16 patients who later progressed to ophthalmopathy. The roughly 90 discovery patients were divided at random into training and test sets in a 7:3 ratio. The study also compared thyroid tissue and blood T-cell repertoires from about six Graves' hyperthyroidism patients. After sampling, hyperthyroidism patients received methimazole starting at 30 mg daily, and ophthalmopathy patients received high-dose intravenous methylprednisolone. The paper describes TCR Vbeta CDR3 sequencing of about 140 peripheral blood samples, made up of 43 ophthalmopathy patients, some 80 hyperthyroidism patients and some 17 progressor patients. The investigation overall reported the following: Sample size was not statistically predetermined, and blinding of investigators to group allocation was not performed. Ophthalmopathy was separated from stable hyperthyroidism by a 13 V-J signature model, with approximately 90% sensitivity and just over 81% specificity obtained in cross-validation and 80%/75% obtained in testing. Blood samples also contained most of the expanded thyroid clonotypes (frequency above 0.001), which suggests that blood repertoires may reflect thyroid immune responses. In validation, progression to ophthalmopathy was predicted by the model with 70% to 71% sensitivity and roughly 76% specificity, a median of approximately 6.5 months before onset.

V is clipped by 2 bases and J by 4 bases, and the sequence between their germline boundaries is 8 bases long. The germline V gene encodes CDR1 GTSNPN and CDR2 SVGIG (reference sequence). Measured from the cysteine to the phenylalanine, the CDR3 is 12 residues long. Of all the DNA, just the CDR3 is kept, 36 bases in frame from base 1. TCR beta CDR3 regions were amplified from RNA transcripts. The TCR CDR3 was subjected to a first round of RT-PCR using the HTBI primer set and the Qiagen OneStep RT-PCR kit. Libraries were constructed in a second round of multiplex PCR, after which size selection and purification were carried out. Sequencing of the libraries was done on an Illumina HiSeq2000 using paired-end 100 bp reads. In the paper's pipeline: Raw data were processed with SOAPnuke, discarding reads with adapters, uncalled bases, mean Phred below 15, or no exact constant-primer or identifier match. COPE v1.2.5 was used to merge the high-quality paired reads, and each unique nucleotide sequence was defined as a clonotype. MiTCR v1.1 was used to align the clonotypes against IMGT TRBV, TRBD and TRBJ reference segments. The analysis included only V-J combinations with a frequency above 0.0001, which together covered 98% to 99.2% of the repertoires. The TCS score was defined as the ratio of F50 (clonal expansion) to E x V (chaos), calculated using BLOSUM62-based TCRdist between CDR3 peptides within each V-J. Welch's t-statistics and random forest reduced roughly 500 V-J features to some 14, which were used in a naive Bayes classifier (R e1071). The public reads were quality trimmed at Q25 with fastp and then assembled into clones with MiXCR by TCRdb, keeping productive beta chains. Rows with a matching CDR3 protein are joined into one entry that keeps the most common DNA and genes. The V and J calls and clone size come from TCRdb's table, not from the authors' own analysis. This sample lists fewer than 450,000 distinct CDR3 sequences; more than 12% were detected once. Of the sample, under 30% falls within the top ten clones.

Ophthalmopathy patients had moderately to severely active disease, with a Clinical Activity Score of 3 or more, a NOSPECS grade of 4 or more, and a disease duration of less than 3 months. Any patient with an uncontrolled infection, another autoimmune disease, pregnancy or lactation was excluded. Diagnoses relied on clinical symptoms, serum thyroxine and TRAb, thyroid ultrasound and orbital computed tomography. Ficoll-Paque density gradient centrifugation was used to isolate PBMCs from around 10 ml of fresh peripheral blood. Total RNA was extracted with Trizol reagent, and quality was checked on an Agilent 2100 Bioanalyzer.

The chain uses TRBV30 and TRBJ2-5; the D gene cannot be named for sure. Sequencing was carried out using blood. The TCR comes from a man over 45 with Graves' ophthalmopathy. The encoded CDR3 is CAWSYYGETQYF. The nucleotide sequence is given as TGTGCCTGGAGTTACTACGGAGAGACCCAGTACTTC.